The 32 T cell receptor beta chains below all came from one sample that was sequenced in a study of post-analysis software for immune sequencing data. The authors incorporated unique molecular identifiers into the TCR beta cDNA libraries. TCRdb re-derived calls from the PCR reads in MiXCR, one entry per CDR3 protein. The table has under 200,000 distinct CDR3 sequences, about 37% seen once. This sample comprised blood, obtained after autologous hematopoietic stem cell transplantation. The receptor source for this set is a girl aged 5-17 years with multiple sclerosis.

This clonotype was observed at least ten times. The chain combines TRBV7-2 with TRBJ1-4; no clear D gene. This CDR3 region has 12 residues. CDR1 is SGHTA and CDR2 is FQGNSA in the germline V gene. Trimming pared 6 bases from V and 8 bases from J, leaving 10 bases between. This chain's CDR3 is CASSGSDEKLFF. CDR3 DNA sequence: TGTGCCAGCAGTGGTAGCGACGAAAAACTGTTTTTT.

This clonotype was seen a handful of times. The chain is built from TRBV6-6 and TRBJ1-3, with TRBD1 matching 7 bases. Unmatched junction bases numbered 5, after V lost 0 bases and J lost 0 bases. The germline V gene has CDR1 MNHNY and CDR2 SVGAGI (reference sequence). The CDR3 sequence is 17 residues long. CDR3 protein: CASSYSAGTASGNTIYF. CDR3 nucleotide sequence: TGTGCCAGCAGTTACTCCGCAGGGACAGCCTCTGGAAACACCATATATTTT.

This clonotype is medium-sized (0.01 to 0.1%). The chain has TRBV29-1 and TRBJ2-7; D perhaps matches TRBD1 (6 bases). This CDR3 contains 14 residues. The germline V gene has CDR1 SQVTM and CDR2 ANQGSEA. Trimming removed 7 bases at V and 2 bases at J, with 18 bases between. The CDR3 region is CSEDTGKPAYEQYF. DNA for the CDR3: TGCAGCGAAGACACAGGGAAACCGGCCTACGAGCAGTACTTC.

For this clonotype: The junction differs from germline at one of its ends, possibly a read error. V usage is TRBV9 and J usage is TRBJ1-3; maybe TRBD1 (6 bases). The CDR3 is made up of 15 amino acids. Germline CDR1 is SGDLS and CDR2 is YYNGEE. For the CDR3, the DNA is TGTGCCAGCAGCCCACAGGGCCTCTCTGGAGACACCATATATTTT. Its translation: CASSPQGLSGDTIYF.

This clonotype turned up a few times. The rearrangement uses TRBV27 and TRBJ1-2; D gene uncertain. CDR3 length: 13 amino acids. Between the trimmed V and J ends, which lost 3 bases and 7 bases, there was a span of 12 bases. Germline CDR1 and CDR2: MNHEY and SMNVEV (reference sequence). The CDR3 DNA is TGTGCCAGCAGTTTGAGTTCCGGGAGTGGCTACACCTTC. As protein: CASSLSSGSGYTF.

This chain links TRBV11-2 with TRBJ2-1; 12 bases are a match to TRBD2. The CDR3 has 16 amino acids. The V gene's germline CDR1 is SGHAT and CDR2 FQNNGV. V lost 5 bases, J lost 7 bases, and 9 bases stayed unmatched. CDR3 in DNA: TGTGCCAGCAGCCCTATGAAGCTAGCGGGAGGGAATGAGCAGTTCTTC. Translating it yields CASSPMKLAGGNEQFF.

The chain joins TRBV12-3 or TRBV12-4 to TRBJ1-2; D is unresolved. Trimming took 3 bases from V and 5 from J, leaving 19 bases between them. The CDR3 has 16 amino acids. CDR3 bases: TGTGCCAGCAGTTTCTGGGATCTTCGAACCCCTTATGGCTACACCTTC. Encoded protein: CASSFWDLRTPYGYTF.

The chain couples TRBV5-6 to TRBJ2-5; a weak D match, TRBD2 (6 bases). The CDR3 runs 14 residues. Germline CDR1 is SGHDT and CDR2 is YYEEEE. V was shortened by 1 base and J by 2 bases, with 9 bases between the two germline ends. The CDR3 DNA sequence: TGTGCCAGCAGCTTGCCGGGAGTACAAGAGACCCAGTACTTC. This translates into CASSLPGVQETQYF.

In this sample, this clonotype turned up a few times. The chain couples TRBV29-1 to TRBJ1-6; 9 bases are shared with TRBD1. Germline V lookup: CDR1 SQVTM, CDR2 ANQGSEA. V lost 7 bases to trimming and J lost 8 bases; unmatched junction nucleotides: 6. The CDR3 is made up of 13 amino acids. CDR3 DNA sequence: TGCAGCGCTGCCCGGGACAGGGATTCACCCCTCCACTTT. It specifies CSAARDRDSPLHF. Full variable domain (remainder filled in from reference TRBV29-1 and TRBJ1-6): SAVISQKPSRDICQRGTSLTIQCQVDSQVTMMFWYRQQPGQSLTLIATANQGSEATYESGFVIDKFPISRPNLTFSTLTVSNMSPEDSSIYLCSAARDRDSPLHFGNGTRLTVT.

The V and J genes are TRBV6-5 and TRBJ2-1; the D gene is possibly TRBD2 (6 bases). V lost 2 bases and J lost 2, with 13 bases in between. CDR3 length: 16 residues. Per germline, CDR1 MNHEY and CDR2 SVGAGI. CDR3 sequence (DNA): TGTGCCAGCAGTTACCTCGTAGCGGTTCCCTACAATGAGCAGTTCTTC. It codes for CASSYLVAVPYNEQFF.

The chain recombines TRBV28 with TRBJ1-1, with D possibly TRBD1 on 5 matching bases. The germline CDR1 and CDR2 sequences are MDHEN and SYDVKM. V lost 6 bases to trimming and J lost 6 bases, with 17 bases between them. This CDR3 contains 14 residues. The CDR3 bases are TGTGCCAGCAGCCCCCCCCACGGGGGGGCTGAAGCTTTCTTT. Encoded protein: CASSPPHGGAEAFF.

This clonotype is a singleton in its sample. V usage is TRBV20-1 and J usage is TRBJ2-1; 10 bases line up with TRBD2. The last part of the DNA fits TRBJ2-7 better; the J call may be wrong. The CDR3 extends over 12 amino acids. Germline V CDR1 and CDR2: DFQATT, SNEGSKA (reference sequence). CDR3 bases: TGCAGTGCTCAAGCGGGAGGGGGTGAGCAGTACTTC. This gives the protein CSAQAGGGEQYF.

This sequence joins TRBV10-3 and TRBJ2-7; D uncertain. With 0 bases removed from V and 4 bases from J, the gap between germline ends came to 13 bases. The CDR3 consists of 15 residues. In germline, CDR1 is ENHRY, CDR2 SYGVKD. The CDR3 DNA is TGTGCCATCAGTGAGTCGACCTCCTTCAAATACGAGCAGTACTTC. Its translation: CAISESTSFKYEQYF.

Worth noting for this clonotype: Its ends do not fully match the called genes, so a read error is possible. The CDR3 loop is CAISAGRDYGQYF. The CDR3 DNA sequence: TGTGCCATCAGTGCGGGACGGGACTACGGGCAGTACTTC. The J gene is TRBJ2-7, the V gene TRBV10-3, with 7 nucleotides matching TRBD2. Germline lookup yields CDR1 ENHRY and CDR2 SYGVKD. The CDR3 has 13 amino acids.

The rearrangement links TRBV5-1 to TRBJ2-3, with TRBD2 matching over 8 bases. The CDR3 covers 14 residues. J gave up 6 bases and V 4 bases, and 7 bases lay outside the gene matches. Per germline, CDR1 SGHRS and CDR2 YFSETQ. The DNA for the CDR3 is TGCGCCAGCAGCGTGAGCGGGAGTCCGGATACGCAGTATTTT. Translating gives CASSVSGSPDTQYF.

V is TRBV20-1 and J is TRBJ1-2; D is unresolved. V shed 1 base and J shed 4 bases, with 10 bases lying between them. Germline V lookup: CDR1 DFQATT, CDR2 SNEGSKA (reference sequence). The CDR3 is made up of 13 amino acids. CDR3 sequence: CSARGRGGYGYTF. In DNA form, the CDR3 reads TGCAGTGCTAGAGGTCGGGGTGGCTATGGCTACACCTTC.

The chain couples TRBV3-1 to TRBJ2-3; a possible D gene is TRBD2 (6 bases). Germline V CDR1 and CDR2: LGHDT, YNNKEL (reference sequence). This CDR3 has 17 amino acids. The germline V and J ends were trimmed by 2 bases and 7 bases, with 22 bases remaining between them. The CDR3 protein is CASSQRGSQLAGNTQYF. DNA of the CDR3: TGTGCCAGCAGCCAAAGGGGATCCCAACTAGCTGGAAATACGCAGTATTTT.

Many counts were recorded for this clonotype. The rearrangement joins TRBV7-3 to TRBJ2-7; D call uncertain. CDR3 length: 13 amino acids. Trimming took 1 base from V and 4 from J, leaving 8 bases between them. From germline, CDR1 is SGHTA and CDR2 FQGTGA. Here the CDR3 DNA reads TGTGCCAGCAGCTTAAACGTGGGGTACGAGCAGTACTTC. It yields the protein CASSLNVGYEQYF.

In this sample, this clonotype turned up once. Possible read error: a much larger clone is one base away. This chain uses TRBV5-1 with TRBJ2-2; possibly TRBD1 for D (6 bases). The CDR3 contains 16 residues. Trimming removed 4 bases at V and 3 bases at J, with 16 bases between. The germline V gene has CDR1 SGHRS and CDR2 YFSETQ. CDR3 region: CASSTDRTWDTGELFF. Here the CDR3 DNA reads TGCGCCAGCAGCACCGACAGGACCTGGGACACCGGGGAGCTGTTTTTT.

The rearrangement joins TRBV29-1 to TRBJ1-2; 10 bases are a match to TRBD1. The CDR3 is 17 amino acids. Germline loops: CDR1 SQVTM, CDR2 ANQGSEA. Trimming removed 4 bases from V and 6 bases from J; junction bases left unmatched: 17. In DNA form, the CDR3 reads TGCAGCGTTGGCCCCGGGACAGGGGCCTTCCCCTTCAATGGCTACACCTTC. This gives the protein CSVGPGTGAFPFNGYTF.

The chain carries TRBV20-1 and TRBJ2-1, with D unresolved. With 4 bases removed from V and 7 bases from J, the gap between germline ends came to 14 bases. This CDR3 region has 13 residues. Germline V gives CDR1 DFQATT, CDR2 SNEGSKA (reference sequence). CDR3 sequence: CSAIWEMKNEQFF. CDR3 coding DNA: TGCAGTGCTATATGGGAAATGAAGAATGAGCAGTTCTTC.

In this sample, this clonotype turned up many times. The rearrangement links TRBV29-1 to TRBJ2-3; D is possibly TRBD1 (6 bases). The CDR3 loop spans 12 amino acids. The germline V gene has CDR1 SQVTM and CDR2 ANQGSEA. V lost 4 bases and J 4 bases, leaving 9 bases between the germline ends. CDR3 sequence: CSVVQGADTQYF. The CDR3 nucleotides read TGCAGCGTTGTACAGGGCGCAGATACGCAGTATTTT.

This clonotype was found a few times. DNA of the CDR3: TGTGCCAGCAGCTTCGTGCTAACAGGGGGAGGCACAGATACGCAGTATTTT. Protein: CASSFVLTGGGTDTQYF. This sequence joins TRBV7-2 and TRBJ2-3; TRBD1 matches at 8 bases. The CDR3 is made up of 17 amino acids. The germline gives CDR1 SGHTA, CDR2 FQGNSA. The junction had 9 bases not matched to a gene; V was cut back by 3 bases and J by 1 base. Full variable domain (missing parts from reference TRBV7-2 and TRBJ2-3): GAGVSQSPSNKVTEKGKDVELRCDPISGHTALYWYRQSLGQGLEFLIYFQGNSAPDKSGLPSDRFSAERTGGSVSTLTIQRTQQEDSAVYLCASSFVLTGGGTDTQYFGPGTRLTVL.

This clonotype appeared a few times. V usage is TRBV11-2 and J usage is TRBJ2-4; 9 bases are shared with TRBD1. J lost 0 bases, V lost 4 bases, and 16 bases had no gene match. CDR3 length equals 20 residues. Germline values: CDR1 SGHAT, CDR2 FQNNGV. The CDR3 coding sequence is TGTGCCAGCAGCTCCCGTACGGACAGGGGCTCGTGGTTAGCCAAAAACATTCAGTACTTC. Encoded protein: CASSSRTDRGSWLAKNIQYF.

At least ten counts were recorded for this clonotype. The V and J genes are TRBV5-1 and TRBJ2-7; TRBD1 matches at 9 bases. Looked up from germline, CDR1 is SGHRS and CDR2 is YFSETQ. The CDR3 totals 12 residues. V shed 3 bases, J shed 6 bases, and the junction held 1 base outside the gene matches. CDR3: CASSWGQGEQYF. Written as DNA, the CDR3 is TGCGCCAGCAGCTGGGGACAGGGCGAGCAGTACTTC.

CDR3 protein: CSASGLAGDSYNEQFF. CDR3 bases: TGCAGTGCTAGCGGACTAGCGGGGGACTCCTACAATGAGCAGTTCTTC. This rearrangement joins TRBV20-1 to TRBJ2-1; TRBD2 matches 13 bases. The CDR3 is made up of 16 amino acids. Germline loops: CDR1 DFQATT, CDR2 SNEGSKA (reference sequence). Trimming at V came to 3 bases and at J to 0 bases, leaving 2 bases not matched to a gene.

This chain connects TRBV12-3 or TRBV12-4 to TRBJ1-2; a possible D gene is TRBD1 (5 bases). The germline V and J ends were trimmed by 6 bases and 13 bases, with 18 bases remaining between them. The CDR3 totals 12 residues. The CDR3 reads CASSPQGARGTF. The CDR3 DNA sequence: TGTGCCAGCAGCCCGCAAGGGGCCCGCGGCACCTTC.

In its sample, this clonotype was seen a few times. The CDR3 DNA reads TGTGCCAGCAGCTTACTAGCGGGAGGCGCTGGGGCCAAAAACATTCAGTACTTC. It yields the protein CASSLLAGGAGAKNIQYF. This chain uses TRBV7-8 with TRBJ2-4; 11 bases align to TRBD2. Unmatched junction bases numbered 7, after V lost 2 bases and J lost 1 base. The CDR3 is 18 amino acids. Germline CDR1 and CDR2: SGHVS and FQNEAQ.

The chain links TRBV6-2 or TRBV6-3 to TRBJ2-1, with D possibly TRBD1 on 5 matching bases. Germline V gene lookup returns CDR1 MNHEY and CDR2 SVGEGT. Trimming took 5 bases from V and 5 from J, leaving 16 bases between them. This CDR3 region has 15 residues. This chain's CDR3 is CASSAAQGMNNEQFF. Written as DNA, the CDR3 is TGTGCCAGCAGTGCGGCCCAGGGTATGAACAATGAGCAGTTCTTC.

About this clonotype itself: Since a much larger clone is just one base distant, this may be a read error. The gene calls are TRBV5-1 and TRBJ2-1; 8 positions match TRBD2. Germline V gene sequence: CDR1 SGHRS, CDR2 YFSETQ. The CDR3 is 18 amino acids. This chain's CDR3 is CACSFGQRGYIPYNEQFF. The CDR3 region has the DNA TGCGCCTGCAGCTTCGGCCAGCGGGGGTACATACCCTACAATGAGCAGTTCTTC.

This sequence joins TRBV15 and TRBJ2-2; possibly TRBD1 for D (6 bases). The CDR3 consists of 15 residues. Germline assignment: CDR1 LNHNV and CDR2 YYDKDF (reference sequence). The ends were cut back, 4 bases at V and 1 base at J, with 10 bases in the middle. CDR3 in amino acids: CATSIGTLNTGELFF. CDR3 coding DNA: TGTGCCACCAGCATCGGGACACTGAACACCGGGGAGCTGTTTTTT. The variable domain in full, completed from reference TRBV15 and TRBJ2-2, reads DAMVIQNPRYQVTQFGKPVTLSCSQTLNHNVMYWYQQKSSQAPKLLFHYYDKDFNNEADTPDNFQSRRPNTSFCFLDIRSPGLGDTAMYLCATSIGTLNTGELFFGEGSRLTVL.

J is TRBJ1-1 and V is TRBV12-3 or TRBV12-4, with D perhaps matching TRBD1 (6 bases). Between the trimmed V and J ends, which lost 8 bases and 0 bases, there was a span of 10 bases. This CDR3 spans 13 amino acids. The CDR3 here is CASSTGMNTEAFF. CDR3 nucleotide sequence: TGTGCCAGCTCGACAGGAATGAACACTGAAGCTTTCTTT.